These 13 T cell receptor beta chains share one sample of origin, sequenced in a study of T cell clusters in autoimmune cytopenias. One tube held mixed TRB-A and TRB-B primer pools for touch-down PCR. TCRdb re-analyzed the multiplex PCR reads; it lists each CDR3 protein once, without DNA. Here the sample table reports 3,900 or so distinct CDR3 sequences. TRB was amplified from around 0.25 ug of peripheral blood genomic DNA per sample. What was sequenced was peripheral blood. The receptors shown here come from a human donor with an autoimmune cytopenia or autoimmune hepatitis (not recorded which).

The chain links TRBV20-1 to TRBJ2-3; TCRdb proposes TRBD1, but this gene call is untestable without DNA. Germline V gene data show CDR1 as DFQATT and CDR2 as SNEGSKA (reference sequence). The length of the CDR3 is 13 residues. The CDR3 sequence: CSARDGGADTQYF.

This clonotype is labeled medium-sized based on frequency. The chain is built from TRBV6-6 and TRBJ2-2; the D gene TCRdb calls, TRBD2, cannot be checked with no DNA. The CDR3 is 13 amino acids. The germline V gene encodes CDR1 MNHNY and CDR2 SVGAGI (reference sequence). The chain's CDR3 is CASSIQGVGELFF.

The rearrangement joins TRBV12-3 or TRBV12-4 to TRBJ2-2; the TCRdb call, TRBD1, lacks DNA for checking. This CDR3 has 15 residues. CDR3 residues: CASSPGGSTTGELFF.

By frequency, this clonotype registers medium-sized. The chain links TRBV27 to TRBJ2-7; without DNA, the TCRdb call of TRBD2 cannot be checked. In germline, CDR1 is MNHEY, CDR2 SMNVEV (reference sequence). The CDR3 length is 16 residues. The CDR3 loop reads CASKTTKRGRSYEQYF.

J is TRBJ1-1 and V is TRBV27; the TCRdb D gene call, TRBD1, has no DNA to confirm it. The CDR3 spans 14 residues. The germline CDR1 and CDR2 sequences are MNHEY and SMNVEV (reference sequence). CDR3 residues: CASRNRRGNTEAFF.

This clonotype counts as medium-sized by frequency. V is TRBV5-4 and J is TRBJ2-2; TCRdb gives TRBD2 as the D gene, but with no DNA this cannot be confirmed. Germline V gives CDR1 SGHNT, CDR2 YYREEE (reference sequence). This CDR3 is built from 15 residues. CDR3: CASKTGTSGTGELFF. The full variable domain, in which reference TRBV5-4 and TRBJ2-2 provide the parts outside the CDR3, is ETGVTQSPTHLIKTRGQQVTLRCSSQSGHNTVSWYQQALGQGPQFIFQYYREEENGRGNFPPRFSGLQFPNYSSELNVNALELDDSALYLCASKTGTSGTGELFFGEGSRLTVL.

This chain connects TRBV6-2 or TRBV6-3 to TRBJ1-5. This CDR3 is built from 16 residues. CDR1 MNHEY and CDR2 SVGEGT come from the germline V gene. This CDR3 is CASSYSNRRAEQPQHF.

This clonotype is classed as medium-sized by frequency. The chain recombines TRBV6-2 or TRBV6-3 with TRBJ1-2. This CDR3 is built from 14 residues. The germline V gene encodes CDR1 MNHEY and CDR2 SVGEGT. The CDR3 protein is CASTKYSASYGYTF.

This clonotype counts as medium-sized by frequency. V is TRBV27 and J is TRBJ2-3; TCRdb selects TRBD1, and the lack of DNA leaves this call unchecked. The length of the CDR3 is 15 residues. Germline V lookup: CDR1 MNHEY, CDR2 SMNVEV (reference sequence). The CDR3 protein is CASSSTGGHTDTQYF.

This clonotype is deemed medium-sized by its frequency. The rearrangement links TRBV19 to TRBJ2-1. Per the germline V gene, CDR1 is LNHDA and CDR2 is SQIVND (reference sequence). The CDR3 contains 13 residues. Here the CDR3 reads CASSAYPTYEQFF. The full variable domain, its missing parts supplied by reference TRBV19 and TRBJ2-1, is DGGITQSPKYLFRKEGQNVTLSCEQNLNHDAMYWYRQDPGQGLRLIYYSQIVNDFQKGDIAEGYSVSREKKESFPLTVTSAQKNPTAFYLCASSAYPTYEQFFGPGTRLTVL.

The J gene is TRBJ2-1, the V gene TRBV5-4. Germline CDR1 SGHNT, CDR2 YYREEE (reference sequence). The CDR3 consists of 13 residues. CDR3: CASREGTYNEQFF.

Considering frequency, this clonotype is medium-sized. The chain has TRBV6-4 and TRBJ2-2; TCRdb designates TRBD2, a call that cannot be tested without DNA. The V gene's germline CDR1 is MRHNA and CDR2 SNTAGT. The CDR3 covers 19 residues. The CDR3 protein is CASIRGHHLGSGRPGELFF.

The chain employs TRBV20-1 and TRBJ1-2; the D call of TRBD1 rests on TCRdb alone, since no DNA is present to check it. This CDR3 comprises 13 residues. Germline lookup yields CDR1 DFQATT and CDR2 SNEGSKA (reference sequence). The CDR3 region is CSAITDRVDGYTF.